Below, 10 T cell receptor beta chains from the same sample are listed, as sequenced in a study of blood T cell repertoires in COVID-19. The assay was immunoSEQ multiplex PCR, and TCRdb's table has in-frame clones only and misses some. The sample carries some 47,000 clones, roughly nine tenths recorded once. Sequenced sample: peripheral blood. The receptor set was obtained from a man aged 55 to 70 with active COVID-19.

This rearrangement joins TRBV4-3 to TRBJ2-5; 9 bases agree with TRBD2. With 0 bases clipped from V and 4 bases from J, the junction kept 9 bases outside the gene matches. CDR3 size: 17 residues. Germline V CDR1 and CDR2: LGHNA, YSLEER. CDR3 in amino acids: CASSQEWAGGYPETQYF. The CDR3 bases are TGCGCCAGCAGCCAAGAATGGGCGGGAGGGTACCCAGAGACCCAGTACTTC.

This rearrangement joins TRBV7-7 to TRBJ2-7, with D possibly being TRBD1 (7 bases). With 5 bases removed from V and 9 bases from J, the gap between germline ends came to 14 bases. Germline-derived CDR1 and CDR2 are SSHAT and FNYEAQ (reference sequence). This CDR3 has 12 amino acids. The CDR3 coding sequence is TGTGCCAGCAGCGACCAGGGGGGCGTGCAGTACTTC. Protein product: CASSDQGGVQYF. Together with reference TRBV7-7 and TRBJ2-7, the CDR3 gives the full variable domain: GAGVSQSPRYKVTKRGQDVTLRCDPISSHATLYWYQQALGQGPEFLTYFNYEAQPDKSGLPSDRFSAERPEGSISTLTIQRTEQRDSAMYRCASSDQGGVQYFGPGTRLTVT.

The chain has TRBV27 and TRBJ2-5, with TRBD1 identical over 7 bases. The J call is uncertain, as TRBJ2-7 better fits the DNA end. This CDR3 is built from 13 residues. The germline CDR1 and CDR2 sequences are MNHEY and SMNVEV (reference sequence). CDR3: CASSRTGFYEQYF. The CDR3 DNA reads as TGTGCCAGCAGCAGGACAGGATTTTACGAGCAGTACTTC.

V and J are TRBV27 and TRBJ2-7, with a possible D match to TRBD2 (6 bases). CDR1 MNHEY and CDR2 SMNVEV come from the germline V gene (reference sequence). With 5 bases removed from V and 7 bases from J, the gap between germline ends came to 15 bases. CDR3 length: 13 amino acids. This chain's CDR3 is CASSTRLGEEQYF. The CDR3 DNA follows: TGTGCCAGCAGTACCAGACTAGGCGAGGAGCAGTACTTC.

This chain joins TRBV19 and TRBJ1-5; 9 bases align to TRBD1. V shed 5 bases, J shed 5 bases, and the junction held 4 bases outside the gene matches. The CDR3 spans 14 residues. CDR1 and CDR2 from the germline V gene are LNHDA and SQIVND (reference sequence). The CDR3 loop reads CASSPGQGYQPQHF. CDR3 bases: TGTGCCAGTAGTCCGGGACAGGGATATCAGCCCCAGCATTTT.

This clone was observed a handful of times. This chain connects TRBV7-8 to TRBJ2-3; D remains unclear. This CDR3 spans 16 amino acids. Germline V gene sequence: CDR1 SGHVS, CDR2 FQNEAQ. V shed 5 bases and J shed 6 bases, with 21 bases lying between them. CDR3 loop: CASSRPPFGSSDTQYF. The CDR3 DNA sequence: TGTGCCAGCAGCCGACCCCCCTTCGGGTCGAGCGATACGCAGTATTTT.

The V call is TRBV7-9, the J call TRBJ2-5, with D possibly matching TRBD2 (5 bases). V lost 5 bases to trimming and J lost 4 bases, with 17 bases between them. Germline lookup yields CDR1 SEHNR and CDR2 FQNEAQ (reference sequence). This CDR3 is built from 15 residues. The CDR3 spells CASSLTDGVGETQYF. In DNA form, the CDR3 reads TGTGCCAGCAGCCTCACGGACGGGGTGGGAGAGACCCAGTACTTC.

This chain connects TRBV9 to TRBJ2-7; 11 bases are shared with TRBD1. The CDR3 is 17 residues long. The germline CDR1 and CDR2 sequences are SGDLS and YYNGEE. After removal of 0 bases from V and 0 bases from J, the junction contained 5 bases not matched to a gene. The CDR3 is CASSVEEGTGGSYEQYF. The CDR3 DNA reads TGTGCCAGCAGCGTAGAAGAAGGGACAGGGGGCTCCTACGAGCAGTACTTC.

The CDR3 protein is CATSGGLVWSTDTQYF. The CDR3 DNA sequence: TGTGCCACCAGTGGGGGACTAGTCTGGAGTACAGATACGCAGTATTTT. The rearrangement links TRBV24-1 to TRBJ2-3; 8 nucleotides line up with TRBD2. After removal of 5 bases from V and 3 bases from J, the junction contained 9 bases not matched to a gene. CDR1 and CDR2 from the germline V gene are KGHDR and SFDVKD. This CDR3 is 16 amino acids long.

Here the CDR3 DNA reads TGCGCCAGCAGCTTAGGATCAGGGGGAGAGACCCAGTACTTC. As protein: CASSLGSGGETQYF. The V gene is TRBV5-1, the J gene TRBJ2-5, with 7 bases fitting TRBD1. J was trimmed by 4 bases and V by 2 bases; bases with no gene match: 5. There are 14 residues in the CDR3. CDR1 is SGHRS and CDR2 is YFSETQ in the germline V gene.